These 15 T cell receptor beta chains share one sample of origin, sequenced in a study of shared clonotypes between healthy human individuals. Profiling relied on immunoSEQ multiplex PCR, and the TCRdb table lists in-frame clones only, not all of them. The table has around 1,100,000 clones, roughly 80% seen once; the top ten hold almost 0.9%. Sequenced input: memory CD4+ T cells from PBMCs. The subset denotes: CD45RA-negative fraction. The receptor source for this set is a man aged 18 to 29 in good health. Some clones in this sample may be carry-over from other donors' samples.

V and J are TRBV19 and TRBJ2-1; TRBD2 matches 10 bases. Germline CDR1 reads LNHDA; CDR2 reads SQIVND (reference sequence). The CDR3 spans 14 residues. The trim removed 3 bases at V and 10 bases at J, leaving 6 bases unmatched. The CDR3 spells CASSMRVAGGEQFF. CDR3 sequence (DNA): TGTGCCAGTAGTATGAGGGTAGCGGGAGGAGAGCAGTTCTTC.

The gene calls are TRBV2 and TRBJ1-4; D possibly corresponds to TRBD1 (5 bases). V lost 5 bases and J lost 4, with 8 bases in between. The length of the CDR3 is 13 residues. Germline-derived CDR1 and CDR2 are SNHLY and FYNNEI. The CDR3 sequence is CASSPGLNEKLFF. The CDR3 nucleotides read TGTGCCAGCAGTCCGGGGCTTAATGAAAAACTGTTTTTT.

This chain links TRBV5-1 with TRBJ2-1; the D is unclear. This CDR3 has 16 residues. V lost 2 bases and J 6 bases, leaving 18 bases between the germline ends. CDR1 SGHRS and CDR2 YFSETQ come from the germline V gene. The CDR3 reads CASSLWTRNVGNEQFF. For the CDR3, the DNA is TGCGCCAGCAGCTTATGGACCCGAAACGTGGGCAATGAGCAGTTCTTC.

CDR3 DNA: TGCGCCAGCAGCCAAGAAGCTACTAGCCTTTACGAGCAGTACTTC. Encoded protein: CASSQEATSLYEQYF. The chain employs TRBV4-1 and TRBJ2-7; tentative D call: TRBD2 (6 bases). From germline, CDR1 is MGHRA and CDR2 YSYEKL. V was cut by 0 bases and J by 4 bases, with 13 bases left in between. The CDR3 runs 15 residues.

CDR3 loop: CAISPQTQETQYF. CDR3 DNA: TGTGCCATCAGCCCCCAGACTCAAGAGACCCAGTACTTC. The chain carries TRBV10-3 and TRBJ2-5; no definite D call. The CDR3 has 13 amino acids. The V end lost 6 bases, the J end lost 2 bases, and 10 bases lay between the germline ends. CDR1 is ENHRY, CDR2 SYGVKD, per germline.

The chain is built from TRBV18 and TRBJ1-5; possible D gene TRBD1, 6 bases. V lost 3 bases and J 7 bases, leaving 16 bases between the germline ends. The CDR3 has 15 amino acids. Germline lookup yields CDR1 KGHSH and CDR2 LQKENI. The DNA for the CDR3 is TGTGCCAGCTCACCGGGCAGGGAAGGGGGACAGCCCCAGCATTTT. Its protein product is CASSPGREGGQPQHF. The variable domain in full, completed from reference TRBV18 and TRBJ1-5, reads NAGVMQNPRHLVRRRGQEARLRCSPMKGHSHVYWYRQLPEEGLKFMVYLQKENIIDESGMPKERFSAEFPKEGPSILRIQQVVRGDSAAYFCASSPGREGGQPQHFGDGTRLSIL.

The sample holds one count of this clone. This is likely an artifact of a read error, given a far larger clone one base away. The CDR3 reads CAWSPGLIYGYTF. The CDR3 DNA is TGTGCCTGGAGTCCTGGCTTAATCTATGGCTACACCTTC. The chain is built from TRBV30 and TRBJ1-2; D is uncertain. Trimming cost V 2 bases and J 4 bases, with 11 bases left between them. In germline, CDR1 is GTSNPN, CDR2 SVGIG (reference sequence). This CDR3 has 13 residues.

V usage is TRBV29-1 and J usage is TRBJ2-3; the D call may be TRBD1 or TRBD2 (6 bases each). Trimming took off 4 bases at V and 3 bases at J, with 11 bases between the two ends. This CDR3 spans 13 amino acids. Germline CDR1 reads SQVTM; CDR2 reads ANQGSEA. This CDR3 reads CSVVRGGTDTQYF. DNA for the CDR3: TGCAGCGTTGTCAGGGGAGGAACAGATACGCAGTATTTT.

This chain connects TRBV5-4 to TRBJ2-1; 13 bases align to TRBD2. The germline V gene encodes CDR1 SGHNT and CDR2 YYREEE (reference sequence). V shed 3 bases, J shed 9 bases, and the junction held 6 bases outside the gene matches. The CDR3 is 15 amino acids. Here the CDR3 DNA reads TGTGCCAGCAGCTCGGGGACTAGCGGGAAGATTGAGCAGTTCTTC. Its protein is CASSSGTSGKIEQFF.

The chain joins TRBV2 to TRBJ1-4; TRBD1 might be the D (5 bases). CDR1 SNHLY and CDR2 FYNNEI come from the germline V gene. This CDR3 has 12 amino acids. V lost 6 bases, J lost 7 bases, and 9 bases lay in between. The CDR3 DNA follows: TGTGCCAGCAGGGGACCAGGTGAAAAACTGTTTTTT. Its protein product is CASRGPGEKLFF.

Of note for this clone: Distinct nucleotide sequences in the sample also encode this CDR3. This rearrangement joins TRBV18 to TRBJ2-3; a possible D gene is TRBD2 (6 bases). CDR3 size: 13 residues. Germline CDR1 reads KGHSH; CDR2 reads LQKENI. Trimming took 0 bases from V and 5 from J, leaving 6 bases between them. This CDR3 is CASSPPSGDTQYF. The CDR3, as DNA: TGTGCCAGCTCACCACCTAGCGGAGATACGCAGTATTTT.

Written as DNA, the CDR3 is TGTGCCAGCAGTTACTTGCGGCAGAGCACAGATACGCAGTATTTT. Its protein is CASSYLRQSTDTQYF. V usage is TRBV6-6 and J usage is TRBJ2-3; D unresolved. With 1 base removed from V and 0 bases from J, the gap between germline ends came to 8 bases. Per germline, CDR1 MNHNY and CDR2 SVGAGI (reference sequence). The CDR3 contains 15 residues.

This clone has only one observation. J is TRBJ1-5 and V is TRBV5-1, with D possibly being TRBD1 (5 bases). Germline V gene sequence: CDR1 SGHRS, CDR2 YFSETQ. Deletions cut 4 bases from V and 6 bases from J, with 11 bases between. This CDR3 spans 13 amino acids. CDR3: CASSPEGAQPQHF. For the CDR3, the DNA is TGCGCCAGCAGCCCGGAAGGGGCTCAGCCCCAGCATTTT.

This rearrangement joins TRBV30 to TRBJ2-2; D gene ambiguous. Germline lookup yields CDR1 GTSNPN and CDR2 SVGIG (reference sequence). The CDR3 consists of 13 residues. V lost 0 bases, J lost 7 bases, and 9 bases lay in between. The CDR3 loop is CAWSVQWVGELFF. CDR3 in DNA: TGTGCCTGGAGTGTACAATGGGTCGGGGAGCTGTTTTTT.

The chain employs TRBV28 and TRBJ2-7; 8 bases are shared with TRBD1. Per germline, CDR1 MDHEN and CDR2 SYDVKM. The CDR3 covers 16 residues. Losses at the gene ends were 5 bases for V and 2 bases for J; bases not matched to a gene: 11. The CDR3 sequence: CASSLPGQVTTYEQYF. The CDR3 region has the DNA TGTGCCAGCAGTCTCCCGGGACAGGTGACGACCTACGAGCAGTACTTC.